These 10 T cell receptor beta chains share one sample of origin, sequenced in a study of cytomegalovirus exposure and HLA in healthy donors. Amplification used 60 Vbeta primers and 13 Jbeta primers. This table comes from immunoSEQ multiplex PCR, and its TCRdb copy is limited to in-frame clones, with some not included. The sample shows some 150,000 clones, approximately 68% of them seen only once. The specimen sequenced was PBMCs. The receptors come from a man aged 35 to 55 in good health and CMV-seronegative.

The count of this clone is one. The rearrangement uses TRBV7-9 and TRBJ2-3, with 7 bases matching TRBD2. The V gene end was trimmed by 4 bases and the J gene end by 2 bases; junction bases not matched to a gene: 12. Germline loops: CDR1 SEHNR, CDR2 FQNEAQ (reference sequence). CDR3 length equals 17 residues. For the CDR3, the DNA is TGTGCCAGCAGCTCACTTTCTAGCGGTGGGCCCACAGATACGCAGTATTTT. Its translation: CASSSLSSGGPTDTQYF.

V usage is TRBV4-3 and J usage is TRBJ1-2; D possibly corresponds to TRBD1 (6 bases). The germline gives CDR1 LGHNA, CDR2 YSLEER. This CDR3 comprises 14 residues. V lost 2 bases and J lost 5, with 12 bases in between. For the CDR3, the DNA is TGCGCCAGCAGCCAACCAGGACAGCCGTATGGCTACACCTTC. Encoded protein: CASSQPGQPYGYTF.

The V and J genes are TRBV19 and TRBJ2-3; 9 bases are shared with TRBD2. CDR1 is LNHDA and CDR2 is SQIVND in the germline V gene (reference sequence). V lost 5 bases and J lost 4; bases outside the gene matches: 10. This CDR3 is 16 amino acids long. The CDR3 here is CASSPRFSGRPDTQYF. The CDR3 DNA reads as TGTGCCAGTAGTCCCCGATTTAGCGGGAGACCAGATACGCAGTATTTT.

The chain joins TRBV11-3 to TRBJ2-7; 8 nucleotides match TRBD1. With 1 base clipped from V and 4 bases from J, the junction kept 3 bases outside the gene matches. CDR1 and CDR2 (germline): SGHNT, YENEEA. The CDR3 contains 14 residues. The CDR3 loop reads CASSLGDRTYEQYF. The CDR3 nucleotides read TGTGCCAGCAGCTTAGGGGACAGGACTTACGAGCAGTACTTC.

Concerning this clone: This sample also contains other DNA sequences that code for the same CDR3. V gene TRBV15 combines with J gene TRBJ2-7; 9 bases match TRBD1. The CDR3 contains 14 residues. Per germline, CDR1 LNHNV and CDR2 YYDKDF (reference sequence). The V gene end was trimmed by 3 bases and the J gene end by 2 bases; junction bases not matched to a gene: 2. CDR3 region: CATSRDRGPYEQYF. The CDR3 region has the DNA TGTGCCACCAGCAGGGACAGGGGCCCCTACGAGCAGTACTTC.

The table lists this clone with a few counts. The CDR3 region is CASTLWAAAYNEQFF. The DNA for the CDR3 is TGTGCCAGCACCTTGTGGGCTGCCGCCTACAATGAGCAGTTCTTC. This chain uses TRBV6-6 with TRBJ2-1; unclear D gene. Trimming removed 7 bases from V and 2 bases from J, with 15 bases in between. Germline CDR1 is MNHNY and CDR2 is SVGAGI (reference sequence). This CDR3 is built from 15 residues.

V and J are TRBV6-5 and TRBJ2-7, with 9 bases fitting TRBD2. J lost 4 bases, V lost 5 bases, and 3 bases had no gene match. Germline V gene lookup returns CDR1 MNHEY and CDR2 SVGAGI. This CDR3 is built from 13 residues. CDR3 amino acids: CASSGTSKYEQYF. CDR3 coding DNA: TGTGCCAGCAGTGGGACTAGCAAGTACGAGCAGTACTTC.

The rearrangement joins TRBV5-5 to TRBJ2-7; 8 bases map to TRBD2. V lost 3 bases to trimming and J lost 7 bases; unmatched junction nucleotides: 12. The germline V gene encodes CDR1 SGHKS and CDR2 YYEKEE (reference sequence). The CDR3 spans 15 residues. The CDR3 region has the DNA TGTGCCAGCAGCTGGGGGGTGACTAGCGTATGGGAGCAGTACTTC. Its translation: CASSWGVTSVWEQYF.

The chain employs TRBV30 and TRBJ2-7, with TRBD2 identical over 16 bases. The germline CDR1 and CDR2 sequences are GTSNPN and SVGIG (reference sequence). J lost 4 bases, V lost 4 bases, and 10 bases had no gene match. The CDR3 runs to 17 residues. The CDR3: CAWTPGLAGGRVYEQYF. Written as DNA, the CDR3 is TGTGCCTGGACACCGGGACTAGCGGGAGGGCGCGTATACGAGCAGTACTTC.

The rearrangement links TRBV5-1 to TRBJ2-1, with a tentative D call TRBD1 (5 bases). Germline lookup yields CDR1 SGHRS and CDR2 YFSETQ. V was clipped by 3 bases and J by 5 bases, with 12 bases between them. The CDR3 consists of 14 residues. In DNA, the CDR3 is TGCGCCAGCAGCTGGATGGACACGGACAATGAGCAGTTCTTC. The encoded protein is CASSWMDTDNEQFF. Supplemented by reference TRBV5-1 and TRBJ2-1, the full variable domain reads KAGVTQTPRYLIKTRGQQVTLSCSPISGHRSVSWYQQTPGQGLQFLFEYFSETQRNKGNFPGRFSGRQFSNSRSEMNVSTLELGDSALYLCASSWMDTDNEQFFGPGTRLTVL.